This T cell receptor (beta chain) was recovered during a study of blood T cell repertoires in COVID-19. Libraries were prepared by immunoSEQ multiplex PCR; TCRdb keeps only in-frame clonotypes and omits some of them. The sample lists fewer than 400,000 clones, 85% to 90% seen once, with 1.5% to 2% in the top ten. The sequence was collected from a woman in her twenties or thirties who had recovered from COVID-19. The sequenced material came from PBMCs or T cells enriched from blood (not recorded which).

The CDR3 here is CASSLSSRVTEAFF. The CDR3 nucleotides read TGTGCCAGCAGTTTATCCAGTCGGGTCACTGAAGCTTTCTTT. V gene TRBV28 combines with J gene TRBJ1-1; no firm D call. The CDR3 covers 14 residues. From germline, CDR1 is MDHEN and CDR2 SYDVKM. Trimming stripped 1 base from V and 4 bases from J, with 10 bases between.